This note documents a single TCR beta chain sequence. This sample also contains other DNA sequences that code for the same CDR3. The CDR3 consists of 15 residues. Germline CDR1 is SGHRS and CDR2 is YFSETQ. V was clipped by 3 bases and J by 2 bases; unmatched bases: 3. The record originates from a study of shared clonotypes between healthy human individuals. Sequencing used immunoSEQ multiplex PCR; TCRdb keeps in-frame clones, though not all of them. This table holds around 700,000 clones, around two thirds found once. This sequence originates from a woman younger than 45 in good health. The chain joins TRBV5-1 to TRBJ2-1; the match to TRBD2 covers 9 bases. The source material was memory CD4+ T cells sorted from blood. The subset denotes: CD45RA-negative fraction. The CDR3 region is CASSSSSGAYNEQFF. The CDR3 nucleotides are TGCGCCAGCAGCTCATCTAGCGGGGCCTACAATGAGCAGTTCTTC.